Shown below are 32 T cell receptor beta chains from a single sample sequenced in a study of T-cell reconstitution after alpha-beta-depleted transplantation in children. A TCRbeta library incorporating unique molecular identifiers was prepared. Each CDR3 protein is one row after TCRdb ran MiXCR on the PCR reads. Of 200,000 or so distinct CDR3 sequences detected, around 7% appear once; the ten largest clones hold about 5.5%. Sample: PBMCs, taken before TCRalphabeta/CD19-depleted stem cell transplant. These receptor sequences come from a boy between 2 and 10 years old with acute lymphoblastic leukemia, due to receive a stem cell transplant.

This clonotype was seen at least ten times. The genes are TRBV6-2 or TRBV6-3 and TRBJ2-4; D is undetermined. V was clipped by 0 bases and J by 2 bases, with 8 bases between them. CDR3 length: 15 amino acids. Germline CDR1 MNHEY, CDR2 SVGEGT. The CDR3 DNA reads as TGTGCCAGCAGTTACTCGAGTTACTCCAAAAACATTCAGTACTTC. Residues: CASSYSSYSKNIQYF.

This clonotype came up many times. V gene TRBV2 combines with J gene TRBJ2-7, with 12 bases identical to TRBD2. This CDR3 spans 15 amino acids. In germline, CDR1 is SNHLY, CDR2 FYNNEI. The J segment lost 4 bases and the V segment lost 5 bases, leaving 6 bases of the junction unmatched. The CDR3 nucleotides are TGTGCCAGCAGTTACCTAGCGGGAGGGAGTTACGAGCAGTACTTC. Its protein is CASSYLAGGSYEQYF.

V usage is TRBV13 and J usage is TRBJ2-7; 8 bases align to TRBD1. Trimming at V came to 4 bases and at J to 5 bases, leaving 10 bases not matched to a gene. The CDR3 is made up of 15 amino acids. The germline V gene has CDR1 PRHDT and CDR2 FYEKMQ (reference sequence). The CDR3 spells CASSSEKNRGNEQYF. CDR3 DNA sequence: TGTGCCAGCAGCTCCGAAAAAAACAGGGGGAACGAGCAGTACTTC.

The sample holds a few counts of this clonotype. V usage is TRBV28 and J usage is TRBJ2-7, with D maybe TRBD2 (6 bases). The CDR3 runs 14 residues. The V gene lost 7 bases and the J gene lost 4 bases, with 17 bases spanning the gap. The V gene's germline CDR1 is MDHEN and CDR2 SYDVKM. The CDR3 DNA reads as TGTGCCAGCACATCCCTTCTAGCGCCATACGAGCAGTACTTC. This translates into CASTSLLAPYEQYF. The whole variable domain, filled in from reference TRBV28 and TRBJ2-7, reads DVKVTQSSRYLVKRTGEKVFLECVQDMDHENMFWYRQDPGLGLRLIYFSYDVKMKEKGDIPEGYSVSREKKERFSLILESASTNQTSMYLCASTSLLAPYEQYFGPGTRLTVT.

This clonotype was counted many times. The genes are TRBV7-6 and TRBJ2-5; TRBD1 matches 8 bases. The CDR3 is made up of 14 amino acids. The germline V gene encodes CDR1 SGHVS and CDR2 FNYEAQ. The V gene end was trimmed by 4 bases and the J gene end by 4 bases; junction bases not matched to a gene: 5. Written as DNA, the CDR3 is TGTGCCAGCAGCTCGGGACAGGCACTAGAGACCCAGTACTTC. Translated: CASSSGQALETQYF.

V usage is TRBV11-2 and J usage is TRBJ2-5, with D perhaps TRBD1 or TRBD2 (10 bases each). Germline values: CDR1 SGHAT, CDR2 FQNNGV. Trimming cost V 4 bases and J 5 bases, with 32 bases left between them. This CDR3 is 20 amino acids long. In DNA form, the CDR3 reads TGTGCCAGCAGCTCTGGACAGGGGGATTTACCGGGACTAGCGAGGGAGACCCAGTACTTC. Residues: CASSSGQGDLPGLARETQYF.

The CDR3 region has the DNA TGCGCCAGCAGCCAACATAAAGGGGGCGTTGGGCGGGGGCCGGATGAAAAACTGTTTTTT. This encodes CASSQHKGGVGRGPDEKLFF. The chain joins TRBV4-3 to TRBJ1-4, with 7 bases that match TRBD1. Germline lookup yields CDR1 LGHNA and CDR2 YSLEER. The CDR3 is made up of 20 amino acids. J gave up 6 bases and V 2 bases, and 21 bases lay outside the gene matches.

This clonotype has only a few counts. V gene TRBV5-1 combines with J gene TRBJ1-1, with D uncertain. The germline CDR1 and CDR2 sequences are SGHRS and YFSETQ. This CDR3 spans 16 amino acids. V was clipped by 1 base and J by 0 bases, with 13 bases between them. The CDR3 sequence is CASSLTGTGVNTEAFF. The DNA of the CDR3 is TGCGCCAGCAGCTTGACGGGTACGGGCGTGAACACTGAAGCTTTCTTT.

This chain links TRBV5-5 with TRBJ2-3, with TRBD2 matching over 8 bases. CDR1 and CDR2 (germline): SGHKS, YYEKEE (reference sequence). The CDR3 runs to 17 residues. V dropped 3 bases and J dropped 4; count of bases not matched to a gene: 13. The CDR3 DNA reads TGTGCCAGCAGCTGGGGGTTAGCGGGAAACCCCCCAGATACGCAGTATTTT. Its translation: CASSWGLAGNPPDTQYF.

This clonotype has only a few counts. This clone may be a read error of a much larger clone one base away. This chain connects TRBV7-2 to TRBJ2-3, with 9 nucleotides matching TRBD1. Germline-derived CDR1 and CDR2 are SGHTA and FQGNSA. CDR3 length equals 15 residues. V lost 2 bases and J lost 1; bases outside the gene matches: 1. CDR3 loop: CASSLWTGGTDTQYF. As DNA, the CDR3 is TGTGCCAGCAGCTTATGGACAGGGGGCACAGATACGCAGTATTTT.

In its sample, this clonotype was seen many times. The CDR3 loop is CASSLGRAADGRRETQYF. The DNA for the CDR3 is TGTGCCAGCAGCTTAGGCAGAGCAGCGGACGGACGTCGAGAGACCCAGTACTTC. V and J are TRBV7-2 and TRBJ2-5; TRBD2 is a possible D gene (5 bases). The V and J ends lost 1 base and 4 bases respectively, with 22 bases between them. The germline CDR1 and CDR2 sequences are SGHTA and FQGNSA. The CDR3 is made up of 18 amino acids.

This clonotype was found many times. The V gene is TRBV28, the J gene TRBJ2-5, with D tentatively TRBD1 or TRBD2 (5 bases each). The germline CDR1 and CDR2 sequences are MDHEN and SYDVKM. Deletions cut 4 bases from V and 1 base from J, with 10 bases between. This CDR3 is 14 amino acids long. As DNA, the CDR3 is TGTGCCAGCAGTTCCCCGGGACGCCAAGAGACCCAGTACTTC. Protein: CASSSPGRQETQYF.

This clonotype was counted at least ten times. This sequence joins TRBV12-3 or TRBV12-4 and TRBJ1-2; TRBD1 might be the D (6 bases). The CDR3 consists of 11 residues. Trimming left V 6 bases short and J 5 bases short, with 7 bases between. The DNA of the CDR3 is TGTGCCAGCAGGGGACATTATGGCTACACCTTC. It is translated as CASRGHYGYTF.

This clonotype was recorded at least ten times. The genes are TRBV7-3 and TRBJ2-3; TRBD1 agrees at 12 bases. V lost 8 bases to trimming and J lost 4 bases; unmatched junction nucleotides: 4. Germline CDR1 is SGHTA and CDR2 is FQGTGA. The CDR3 loop spans 14 amino acids. CDR3 DNA: TGTGCCAGCTCGGGACAGGGGGCATCAGATACGCAGTATTTT. Amino acids: CASSGQGASDTQYF.

The chain carries TRBV7-9 and TRBJ2-1, with D possibly matching TRBD2 (5 bases). Germline-derived CDR1 and CDR2 are SEHNR and FQNEAQ (reference sequence). This CDR3 has 15 residues. V was trimmed by 5 bases and J by 2 bases, leaving 13 bases between them. CDR3 DNA: TGTGCCAGCAGCCGAGCGGCCGATACCTACAATGAGCAGTTCTTC. As protein: CASSRAADTYNEQFF.

This rearrangement joins TRBV9 to TRBJ1-4, with TRBD1 matching over 7 bases. With V trimmed by 3 bases and J by 5 bases, 10 bases remained unmatched. CDR1 is SGDLS, CDR2 YYNGEE, per germline. The CDR3 is made up of 16 amino acids. CDR3 in amino acids: CASSDDRVPENEKLFF. The CDR3 bases are TGTGCCAGCAGCGACGACAGGGTCCCCGAAAATGAAAAACTGTTTTTT.

This clonotype was seen many times. This chain joins TRBV28 and TRBJ2-7; no clear D gene. There are 14 residues in the CDR3. Per germline, CDR1 MDHEN and CDR2 SYDVKM. V lost 3 bases to trimming and J lost 5 bases, with 14 bases between them. The DNA for the CDR3 is TGTGCCAGCAGTTTTTGGGCAGGCCGAAACGAGCAGTACTTC. As protein: CASSFWAGRNEQYF. The entire variable domain, with the rest obtained from reference TRBV28 and TRBJ2-7, is as follows: DVKVTQSSRYLVKRTGEKVFLECVQDMDHENMFWYRQDPGLGLRLIYFSYDVKMKEKGDIPEGYSVSREKKERFSLILESASTNQTSMYLCASSFWAGRNEQYFGPGTRLTVT.

This clonotype has ten or more counts. The chain combines TRBV20-1 with TRBJ2-1; no reliable D call. V lost 3 bases, J lost 0 bases, and 6 bases lay in between. This CDR3 is 13 amino acids long. Germline V gene lookup returns CDR1 DFQATT and CDR2 SNEGSKA (reference sequence). CDR3 sequence: CSASYYSYNEQFF. CDR3 bases: TGCAGTGCTAGTTACTACTCCTACAATGAGCAGTTCTTC.

This clonotype was counted between two and nine times. The rearrangement joins TRBV9 to TRBJ1-2, with 12 bases identical to TRBD1. Losses at the gene ends were 0 bases for V and 7 bases for J; bases not matched to a gene: 7. The germline V gene has CDR1 SGDLS and CDR2 YYNGEE. The CDR3 length is 16 residues. The CDR3 region is CASSVAPGQGAFGYTF. CDR3 DNA: TGTGCCAGCAGCGTAGCGCCGGGACAGGGGGCTTTTGGCTACACCTTC.

This clonotype was picked up many times. The genes are TRBV29-1 and TRBJ2-7; D assignment may be TRBD1 or TRBD2 (5 bases each). Germline assignment: CDR1 SQVTM and CDR2 ANQGSEA. V was shortened by 6 bases and J by 7 bases, with 22 bases between the two germline ends. This CDR3 region has 14 residues. The CDR3 DNA is TGCAGCGTCCCGGTGGGGGAAAACCAGTGTGAGCAGTACTTC. Translated: CSVPVGENQCEQYF.

In its sample, this clonotype was seen a few times. V is TRBV5-1 and J is TRBJ1-1; TRBD1 aligns across 7 bases. The CDR3 runs to 16 residues. Trimming at V came to 0 bases and at J to 3 bases, leaving 8 bases not matched to a gene. Per the germline V gene, CDR1 is SGHRS and CDR2 is YFSETQ. The CDR3 spells CASSLAKDRVDTEAFF. Written as DNA, the CDR3 is TGCGCCAGCAGCTTGGCCAAAGACAGGGTTGACACTGAAGCTTTCTTT.

This clonotype was detected ten times or more. V gene TRBV20-1 combines with J gene TRBJ2-3; tentatively, D is TRBD1 (6 bases). The CDR3 spans 14 residues. V dropped 2 bases and J dropped 3 bases, with 12 bases sitting between them. In germline, CDR1 is DFQATT, CDR2 SNEGSKA (reference sequence). The CDR3 region has the DNA TGCAGTGCTAGAACAGGGAAAGGGACAGATACGCAGTATTTT. Its protein is CSARTGKGTDTQYF.

Remarks on this clonotype: A single base separates this from a much larger clone, so it may be a read error. The chain has TRBV4-2 and TRBJ2-5; tentative D call: TRBD1 (7 bases). V dropped 8 bases and J dropped 5 bases, with 15 bases sitting between them. The CDR3 totals 13 residues. CDR1 is LGHNA, CDR2 YNFKEQ, per germline. The CDR3 sequence: CASGPGGQETQYF. The CDR3 region has the DNA TGTGCCAGCGGCCCCGGGGGACAGGAGACCCAGTACTTC.

The chain uses TRBV5-1 and TRBJ2-6; D perhaps matches TRBD2 (5 bases). Germline assignment: CDR1 SGHRS and CDR2 YFSETQ. Trimming removed 1 base from V and 4 bases from J, with 18 bases in between. This CDR3 has 18 residues. The CDR3 region has the DNA TGCGCCAGCAGCTTGCCCAAGCCCCTACCGGGAGGGGCCAACGTCCTGACTTTC. Encoded protein: CASSLPKPLPGGANVLTF.

CDR3 bases: TGCGCCAGCAGCGGGACTCGGAAACCTAATGAAAAACTGTTTTTT. It is translated as CASSGTRKPNEKLFF. The chain combines TRBV4-3 with TRBJ1-4; possibly TRBD1 for D (5 bases). This CDR3 is built from 15 residues. In germline, CDR1 is LGHNA, CDR2 YSLEER. The V end was cut by 5 bases, the J end by 3 bases, with 13 bases between.

This sequence joins TRBV12-3 or TRBV12-4 and TRBJ2-1; 8 bases agree with TRBD1. The CDR3 is made up of 12 amino acids. J gave up 9 bases and V 6 bases, and 4 bases lay outside the gene matches. CDR3 residues: CASSRTGIEQFF. CDR3 nucleotides: TGTGCCAGCAGCAGGACAGGGATTGAGCAGTTCTTC.

There are a few counts of this clonotype. This CDR3 reads CASSFSGTVRVEQFF. In DNA form, the CDR3 reads TGTGCCAGCAGCTTTAGCGGGACGGTCCGAGTGGAGCAGTTCTTC. This sequence joins TRBV7-9 and TRBJ2-1; 8 bases agree with TRBD2. V lost 3 bases to trimming and J lost 10 bases; unmatched junction nucleotides: 11. This CDR3 contains 15 residues. The germline gives CDR1 SEHNR, CDR2 FQNEAQ (reference sequence).

This clonotype occurred many times. The rearrangement joins TRBV6-1 to TRBJ2-1, with D perhaps matching TRBD1 or TRBD2 (5 bases each). V was shortened by 3 bases and J by 2 bases, with 11 bases between the two germline ends. Germline values: CDR1 MNHNS, CDR2 SASEGT. This CDR3 has 15 amino acids. CDR3: CASSDPGTTYNEQFF. The CDR3, as DNA: TGTGCCAGCAGTGACCCCGGGACCACCTACAATGAGCAGTTCTTC.

The J gene is TRBJ2-7, the V gene TRBV5-1; D might be TRBD2 (6 bases). The V and J ends lost 4 bases and 4 bases respectively, with 18 bases between them. Germline CDR1 SGHRS, CDR2 YFSETQ. CDR3 length: 15 residues. In DNA form, the CDR3 reads TGCGCCAGCAGCCCCTTTGGAGGGGTCACTTACGAGCAGTACTTC. This translates into CASSPFGGVTYEQYF.

This chain uses TRBV12-3 or TRBV12-4 with TRBJ2-1, with 9 bases that match TRBD2. Unmatched junction bases numbered 11, after V lost 8 bases and J lost 9 bases. This CDR3 is 14 amino acids long. The CDR3 protein is CASSAGGGRIEQFF. CDR3 coding DNA: TGTGCCAGCTCGGCGGGGGGGGGCCGGATTGAGCAGTTCTTC.

This clonotype was counted ten times or more. V usage is TRBV11-2 and J usage is TRBJ1-2, with D maybe TRBD1 (6 bases). The germline gives CDR1 SGHAT, CDR2 FQNNGV. The ends were cut back, 0 bases at V and 3 bases at J, with 8 bases in the middle. The CDR3 has 14 residues. The CDR3 sequence: CASSLDWTDYGYTF. DNA of the CDR3: TGTGCCAGCAGCTTAGATTGGACAGACTATGGCTACACCTTC.

This clonotype has ten or more counts. J is TRBJ2-1 and V is TRBV7-2; D possibly corresponds to TRBD2 (5 bases). This CDR3 contains 17 residues. CDR1 and CDR2 (germline): SGHTA, FQGNSA. Trimming took off 5 bases at V and 0 bases at J, with 17 bases between the two ends. The chain's CDR3 is CASSREGVGSSYNEQFF. CDR3 DNA sequence: TGTGCCAGCAGCCGAGAAGGAGTTGGGAGCTCCTACAATGAGCAGTTCTTC.